Below, 2 T cell receptor beta chains from the same sample are listed, as sequenced in a study of CD8+ T cells in alopecia areata. As for treatment: oral pan-JAK inhibitor, 5-10 mg twice daily. Sequencing relied on a cDNA template that was reverse transcribed from extracted RNA. The method was immunoSEQ multiplex PCR; TCRdb's version includes in-frame clones alone and lacks a portion of them. The sample shows over 150,000 clones, less than 70% of them seen only once. The sample was CD4+ T cells sorted from blood, taken at week 24, from a patient treated with tofacitinib. These receptors were collected from a human donor with alopecia areata.

The V and J genes are TRBV7-9 and TRBJ1-1; D gene unclear. V lost 5 bases and J lost 1, with 11 bases in between. This CDR3 comprises 14 residues. CDR1 and CDR2 from the germline V gene are SEHNR and FQNEAQ (reference sequence). The CDR3 DNA reads as TGTGCCAGCAGCCCCGCCGCAGCGAACACTGAAGCTTTCTTT. This translates into CASSPAAANTEAFF.

A few counts support this clone. This chain's CDR3 is CAWQRVASPLHF. The CDR3 DNA follows: TGTGCCTGGCAGAGAGTCGCTTCACCCCTCCACTTT. The V call is TRBV30, the J call TRBJ1-6; D call uncertain. Germline CDR1 and CDR2: GTSNPN and SVGIG (reference sequence). Trimming left V 5 bases short and J 9 bases short, with 11 bases between. The CDR3 length is 12 residues.